Here is one TCR beta chain with its context. The data belong to a study of T cell changes during pregnancy in multiple sclerosis. Libraries were prepared by immunoSEQ multiplex PCR; TCRdb keeps only in-frame clonotypes and omits some of them. The sample lists approximately 130,000 clones; 90% to 98% were seen once. Trimming pared 2 bases from V and 0 bases from J, leaving 17 bases between. CDR3 size: 17 residues. The V gene's germline CDR1 is LGHNA and CDR2 YNFKEQ. This specimen was peripheral blood, taken after pregnancy. The V call is TRBV4-2, the J call TRBJ2-7; no clear D. The clonotype originates from a female donor with multiple sclerosis, enrolled in a pregnancy study. The CDR3, as DNA: TGTGCCAGCAGCCAAAAGGCACTCTCGAGGAGCTCCTACGAGCAGTACTTC. Translation: CASSQKALSRSSYEQYF.